This passage covers 24 T cell receptor beta chains from one sample sequenced in a study of blood T cells in healthy people across ages. The second PCR ran roughly 6 to 12 cycles with a sample-barcoded 5' primer and J-beta primers. MiXCR, run by TCRdb on the 5' RACE reads, gives a single entry per CDR3 protein. The sample has 1.5 million to 2 million distinct CDR3 sequences; about 50% are singletons. Specimen: blood. The receptors derive from a woman between 40 and 50 years old in good health.

V usage is TRBV28 and J usage is TRBJ2-5; TRBD2 might be the D (6 bases). V dropped 4 bases and J dropped 5 bases, with 17 bases sitting between them. The length of the CDR3 is 15 residues. Germline loops: CDR1 MDHEN, CDR2 SYDVKM. CDR3 sequence reads: CASSSSGTAHETQYF. The CDR3, as DNA: TGTGCCAGCAGTTCATCCGGGACTGCGCATGAGACCCAGTACTTC.

CDR3 sequence (DNA): TGTGCCACGGGACTAGCGGGATCCAATGAGCAGTTCTTC. Translation: CATGLAGSNEQFF. The V call is TRBV24-1, the J call TRBJ2-1; 13 bases map to TRBD2. This CDR3 contains 13 residues. After removal of 10 bases from V and 6 bases from J, the junction contained 2 bases not matched to a gene. From germline, CDR1 is KGHDR and CDR2 SFDVKD.

The rearrangement uses TRBV2 and TRBJ1-1; 7 bases are shared with TRBD1. J gave up 1 base and V 8 bases, and 10 bases lay outside the gene matches. Germline V gives CDR1 SNHLY, CDR2 FYNNEI. CDR3 size: 15 residues. CDR3 coding DNA: TGTGCCAGCCGAGACAGGGAATGTCAGAACACTGAAGCTTTCTTT. Its translation is CASRDRECQNTEAFF. Combining the CDR3 with reference TRBV2 and TRBJ1-1 gives the whole variable domain EPEVTQTPSHQVTQMGQEVILRCVPISNHLYFYWYRQILGQKVEFLVSFYNNEISEKSEIFDDQFSVERPDGSNFTLKIRSTKLEDSAMYFCASRDRECQNTEAFFGQGTRLTVV.

This clonotype was detected only a few times. The rearrangement joins TRBV4-3 to TRBJ1-2; D is unclear. Germline V lookup: CDR1 LGHNA, CDR2 YSLEER. V lost 1 base to trimming and J lost 5 bases, with 17 bases between them. The CDR3 spans 16 residues. The CDR3 reads CASSQGSGLCPYGYTF. In DNA, the CDR3 is TGCGCCAGCAGCCAAGGAAGCGGGCTGTGCCCATATGGCTACACCTTC.

V and J are TRBV24-1 and TRBJ2-3, with D possibly TRBD2 on 5 matching bases. The CDR3 sequence is 15 residues long. Germline CDR1 and CDR2: KGHDR and SFDVKD. With 3 bases removed from V and 1 base from J, the gap between germline ends came to 10 bases. Here the CDR3 reads CATSDPLRGTDTQYF. The DNA of the CDR3 is TGTGCCACCAGTGATCCCTTGAGGGGCACAGATACGCAGTATTTT.

This clonotype was observed a handful of times. This chain links TRBV20-1 with TRBJ2-1; no definite D call. Trimming left V 6 bases short and J 7 bases short, with 13 bases between. This CDR3 region has 12 residues. Germline CDR1 and CDR2: DFQATT and SNEGSKA (reference sequence). The CDR3: CSARPMGNEQFF. The CDR3 DNA is TGCAGTGCCCGGCCGATGGGAAATGAGCAGTTCTTC.

In this sample, this clonotype turned up a few times. The rearrangement links TRBV5-1 to TRBJ2-1; D unresolved. The germline V and J ends were trimmed by 1 base and 3 bases, with 8 bases remaining between them. Germline V gene sequence: CDR1 SGHRS, CDR2 YFSETQ. This CDR3 has 14 residues. CDR3 nucleotides: TGCGCCAGCAGCTTGTGGCAGAGCTACAATGAGCAGTTCTTC. Translation: CASSLWQSYNEQFF. Together with reference TRBV5-1 and TRBJ2-1, the CDR3 gives the full variable domain: KAGVTQTPRYLIKTRGQQVTLSCSPISGHRSVSWYQQTPGQGLQFLFEYFSETQRNKGNFPGRFSGRQFSNSRSEMNVSTLELGDSALYLCASSLWQSYNEQFFGPGTRLTVL.

There are a few counts of this clonotype. The V gene is TRBV29-1, the J gene TRBJ2-5; perhaps D is TRBD1 or TRBD2 (5 bases each). The DNA end is more similar to TRBJ2-7, so the J call may be wrong. The V gene's germline CDR1 is SQVTM and CDR2 ANQGSEA. The CDR3 is 14 amino acids. The CDR3 DNA reads as TGCAGCGTTGGTGGTGGGGACCTCTCCTACGAGCAGTACTTC. Its translation is CSVGGGDLSYEQYF.

The chain is built from TRBV18 and TRBJ2-7; D remains unclear. Germline assignment: CDR1 KGHSH and CDR2 LQKENI. CDR3 length: 15 amino acids. V was clipped by 2 bases and J by 0 bases, with 11 bases between them. CDR3 protein: CASSPTSLSSYEQYF. The CDR3 DNA reads TGTGCCAGCTCACCAACGAGTTTGAGCTCCTACGAGCAGTACTTC.

This clonotype has just a few counts. This chain uses TRBV12-3 or TRBV12-4 with TRBJ2-7, with a possible D match to TRBD1 (6 bases). This CDR3 is built from 13 residues. CDR3 residues: CASGQSTTYEQYF. The CDR3 DNA reads TGTGCAAGCGGACAGTCTACTACCTACGAGCAGTACTTC.

The CDR3, as DNA: TGTGCCAGCAGCCCGGAAAAGGGTTGTGAGCAGTTCTTC. This encodes CASSPEKGCEQFF. This chain joins TRBV7-3 and TRBJ2-1; D gene ambiguous. The germline CDR1 and CDR2 sequences are SGHTA and FQGTGA. Trimming removed 5 bases at V and 9 bases at J, with 14 bases between. CDR3 length: 13 residues.

The V call is TRBV5-1, the J call TRBJ1-2; 11 bases align to TRBD1. Trimming removed 4 bases from V and 3 bases from J; junction bases left unmatched: 14. CDR3 size: 18 residues. Germline V gives CDR1 SGHRS, CDR2 YFSETQ. The CDR3 DNA is TGCGCCAGCAGCGTCAGGACAGGGGGCCGGAGCGGAGACTATGGCTACACCTTC. This encodes CASSVRTGGRSGDYGYTF.

The table lists this clonotype with a few counts. V and J are TRBV4-3 and TRBJ1-2, with D tentatively TRBD1 (5 bases). This CDR3 is 15 amino acids long. The germline V gene encodes CDR1 LGHNA and CDR2 YSLEER. V lost 1 base and J lost 2, with 11 bases in between. The CDR3 DNA sequence: TGCGCCAGCAGCCAAGCGGGGGTACCAAACTATGGCTACACCTTC. It encodes CASSQAGVPNYGYTF.

The chain uses TRBV6-6 and TRBJ1-5; perhaps TRBD1 as D (6 bases). Per the germline V gene, CDR1 is MNHNY and CDR2 is SVGAGI (reference sequence). The CDR3 extends over 13 amino acids. Between the trimmed V and J ends, which lost 6 bases and 5 bases, there was a span of 11 bases. CDR3 sequence: CASSTGYHQPQHF. The CDR3, as DNA: TGTGCCAGCAGCACAGGGTACCATCAGCCCCAGCATTTT.

The rearrangement links TRBV20-1 to TRBJ2-3; 7 bases line up with TRBD1. The ends lost 2 bases at V and 0 bases at J; junction bases unmatched: 8. The germline V gene encodes CDR1 DFQATT and CDR2 SNEGSKA (reference sequence). The CDR3 spans 16 residues. This chain's CDR3 is CSARPGQAVSTDTQYF. CDR3 bases: TGCAGTGCTAGACCCGGACAGGCGGTTAGCACAGATACGCAGTATTTT.

In this sample, this clonotype turned up once. CDR3 nucleotide sequence: TGTGCCATCGTAGCGGGGGGGCGGTATGAGCAGTTCTTC. It encodes CAIVAGGRYEQFF. The genes are TRBV24-1 and TRBJ2-1, with 11 nucleotides matching TRBD2. The V and J ends lost 11 bases and 8 bases, in that order; junction bases with no gene match: 7. The length of the CDR3 is 13 residues. Germline V gene data show CDR1 as KGHDR and CDR2 as SFDVKD.

V gene TRBV28 combines with J gene TRBJ2-7; TRBD2 matches at 9 bases. The J segment lost 2 bases and the V segment lost 7 bases, leaving 9 bases of the junction unmatched. CDR3 length: 15 amino acids. Germline-derived CDR1 and CDR2 are MDHEN and SYDVKM. DNA of the CDR3: TGTGCCAGCACTAGGGTAGCGGGGGCCCCCTACGAGCAGTACTTC. Protein sequence: CASTRVAGAPYEQYF.

In its sample, this clonotype was seen once. The CDR3 bases are TGTGCCAGCAGCGAGGACAGGGCGGCAGATACGCAGTATTTT. It yields the protein CASSEDRAADTQYF. The rearrangement joins TRBV7-9 to TRBJ2-3; 8 positions agree with TRBD1. CDR3 size: 14 residues. V lost 5 bases, J lost 4 bases, and 5 bases stayed unmatched. Germline V gene lookup returns CDR1 SEHNR and CDR2 FQNEAQ (reference sequence).

V and J are TRBV6-5 and TRBJ2-5; D gene ambiguous. Germline CDR1 MNHEY, CDR2 SVGAGI. CDR3 length: 14 residues. Trimming pared 4 bases from V and 5 bases from J, leaving 14 bases between. CDR3 protein: CASSWAVERETQYF. CDR3 nucleotide sequence: TGTGCCAGCAGTTGGGCAGTGGAGAGGGAGACCCAGTACTTC.

This clonotype was seen only a few times. V is TRBV7-3 and J is TRBJ2-7, with 7 bases lining up with TRBD2. V was clipped by 4 bases and J by 4 bases; unmatched bases: 10. CDR3 length equals 15 residues. CDR1 is SGHTA, CDR2 FQGTGA, per germline. This CDR3 reads CASSSGEGSGYEQYF. DNA of the CDR3: TGTGCCAGCAGCTCTGGGGAGGGCAGTGGGTACGAGCAGTACTTC.

This clonotype was seen once. V and J are TRBV4-3 and TRBJ2-3, with 7 bases aligning to TRBD1. Germline V CDR1 and CDR2: LGHNA, YSLEER. V lost 2 bases to trimming and J lost 5 bases; unmatched junction nucleotides: 10. CDR3 size: 16 residues. CDR3 region: CASSQNLPGQRDTQYF. The CDR3 nucleotides are TGCGCCAGCAGCCAAAACCTACCGGGACAGCGAGATACGCAGTATTTT.

CDR3 protein: CASGRPQSTEAFF. In DNA form, the CDR3 reads TGTGCCAGCGGGCGACCTCAGAGCACTGAAGCTTTCTTT. This chain connects TRBV7-9 to TRBJ1-1, with D uncertain. With 8 bases removed from V and 4 bases from J, the gap between germline ends came to 14 bases. This CDR3 is built from 13 residues. Per the germline V gene, CDR1 is SEHNR and CDR2 is FQNEAQ (reference sequence).

This chain links TRBV6-2 or TRBV6-3 with TRBJ2-4; D call uncertain. The CDR3 is 12 amino acids. V lost 8 bases, J lost 8 bases, and 13 bases lay in between. Germline V gene lookup returns CDR1 MNHEY and CDR2 SVGEGT. The CDR3 DNA sequence: TGTGCCAGCCTGGGCGAATCGGACATTCAGTACTTC. This sequence encodes CASLGESDIQYF.

The J gene is TRBJ2-1, the V gene TRBV9, with 8 nucleotides matching TRBD1. The CDR3 has 15 amino acids. CDR1 is SGDLS, CDR2 YYNGEE, per germline. J gave up 4 bases and V 4 bases, and 7 bases lay outside the gene matches. This CDR3 is CASSQGQEEYNEQFF. CDR3 sequence (DNA): TGTGCCAGCAGCCAGGGACAGGAGGAGTACAATGAGCAGTTCTTC.